Presented here are 26 T cell receptor beta chains from one specimen sequenced in a study of shared clonotypes between healthy human individuals. Method: immunoSEQ multiplex PCR; TCRdb's copy keeps in-frame clones and lacks some. The table records about 2,500,000 clones, around 94% of them present only once. The material sequenced was naive CD4+ T cells sorted from blood. Subset: CD45RA+ positively selected. All receptors come from a man younger than 35 in good health.

This clone was picked up one time. V gene TRBV10-3 combines with J gene TRBJ1-1; D is uncertain. The ends were cut back, 4 bases at V and 2 bases at J, with 8 bases in the middle. Germline values: CDR1 ENHRY, CDR2 SYGVKD. The CDR3 has 13 residues. The CDR3: CAISGSSNTEAFF. Written as DNA, the CDR3 is TGTGCCATCAGTGGCAGTAGTAACACTGAAGCTTTCTTT.

This clone has a handful of counts. V gene TRBV6-5 combines with J gene TRBJ2-7; weak D call: TRBD1 (6 bases). V lost 4 bases to trimming and J lost 7 bases, with 14 bases between them. Germline V gives CDR1 MNHEY, CDR2 SVGAGI. The CDR3 is 13 residues long. The CDR3 region has the DNA TGTGCCAGCAGTTTCGGACAGCGAGGGGAGCAGTACTTC. Its translation is CASSFGQRGEQYF.

The chain uses TRBV9 and TRBJ1-2; no definite D call. V was cut by 3 bases and J by 3 bases, with 9 bases left in between. This CDR3 has 13 residues. The germline V gene encodes CDR1 SGDLS and CDR2 YYNGEE. The CDR3 coding sequence is TGTGCCAGCAGCGGGACCCGGGACTATGGCTACACCTTC. The encoded protein is CASSGTRDYGYTF.

The V and J genes are TRBV6-1 and TRBJ1-2; D perhaps matches TRBD1 (6 bases). The V gene's germline CDR1 is MNHNS and CDR2 SASEGT. The CDR3 extends over 12 amino acids. The V end was cut by 5 bases, the J end by 7 bases, with 11 bases between. The CDR3 DNA reads TGTGCCAGCAGTACCCAGGGGACTGGCTACACCTTC. It is translated as CASSTQGTGYTF.

V usage is TRBV4-2 and J usage is TRBJ2-7; 15 bases agree with TRBD2. Germline V gene lookup returns CDR1 LGHNA and CDR2 YNFKEQ. V lost 1 base to trimming and J lost 2 bases; unmatched junction nucleotides: 0. This CDR3 has 16 amino acids. As DNA, the CDR3 is TGTGCCAGCAGCCAAGGGACTAGCGGGGGGGCCTACGAGCAGTACTTC. This translates into CASSQGTSGGAYEQYF.

The chain couples TRBV2 to TRBJ1-2; D is uncertain. The CDR3 is 13 residues long. The germline V gene encodes CDR1 SNHLY and CDR2 FYNNEI. The V end was cut by 6 bases, the J end by 4 bases, with 12 bases between. For the CDR3, the DNA is TGTGCCAGCAGAGCAGACCTAGGCTATGGCTACACCTTC. Amino acid sequence: CASRADLGYGYTF.

The genes are TRBV4-3 and TRBJ2-1; D not resolved. Germline CDR1 LGHNA, CDR2 YSLEER. The length of the CDR3 is 18 residues. Trimming cost V 0 bases and J 2 bases, with 17 bases left between them. CDR3: CASSQEAANRGAYNEQFF. CDR3 DNA sequence: TGCGCCAGCAGCCAAGAGGCCGCGAACCGCGGAGCCTACAATGAGCAGTTCTTC.

DNA of the CDR3: TGCGCCAGCAGCCAACAGGGCGGCACAGATACGCAGTATTTT. Its translation is CASSQQGGTDTQYF. This sequence joins TRBV5-1 and TRBJ2-3; tentative D call: TRBD1 (6 bases). The germline CDR1 and CDR2 sequences are SGHRS and YFSETQ. Trimming stripped 4 bases from V and 1 base from J, with 10 bases between. This CDR3 has 14 residues.

The chain combines TRBV14 with TRBJ1-2, with TRBD1 matching over 8 bases. The CDR3 is 14 residues long. Per germline, CDR1 SGHDN and CDR2 FVKESK. The junction had 8 bases not matched to a gene; V was cut back by 1 base and J by 10 bases. This CDR3 is CASSQGWTGSDYTF. DNA for the CDR3: TGTGCCAGCAGCCAAGGATGGACAGGGTCGGACTACACCTTC.

The CDR3 nucleotides read TGTGCCAGCAGCTTTGAAGGGGGCGTAGTGTACAATGAGCAGTTCTTC. Its translation: CASSFEGGVVYNEQFF. The chain is built from TRBV7-9 and TRBJ2-1; 7 bases agree with TRBD1. The length of the CDR3 is 16 residues. V trimming: 3 bases; J trimming: 4 bases; junction bases outside the gene matches: 9. Germline assignment: CDR1 SEHNR and CDR2 FQNEAQ (reference sequence).

This rearrangement joins TRBV5-1 to TRBJ2-3; 10 bases align to TRBD2. Germline V gives CDR1 SGHRS, CDR2 YFSETQ. CDR3 length: 16 amino acids. V lost 2 bases and J lost 2; bases outside the gene matches: 5. The CDR3 region has the DNA TGCGCCAGCAGCTTTCTAGCGGGGGCCCACACAGATACGCAGTATTTT. Residues: CASSFLAGAHTDTQYF.

The chain carries TRBV28 and TRBJ1-5, with 8 nucleotides matching TRBD1. This CDR3 contains 15 residues. CDR1 MDHEN and CDR2 SYDVKM come from the germline V gene. V trimming: 6 bases; J trimming: 4 bases; junction bases outside the gene matches: 8. Written as DNA, the CDR3 is TGTGCCAGCAGACCGGGACAGGCAGTAAATCAGCCCCAGCATTTT. Translating it yields CASRPGQAVNQPQHF.

The chain is built from TRBV7-9 and TRBJ2-2; TRBD1 aligns across 10 bases. Germline CDR1 SEHNR, CDR2 FQNEAQ (reference sequence). The CDR3 runs to 15 residues. J gave up 5 bases and V 6 bases, and 6 bases lay outside the gene matches. DNA of the CDR3: TGTGCCAGCAGTTCGGGACAGGGGTGGACCGGGGAGCTGTTTTTT. It encodes CASSSGQGWTGELFF.

CDR3 nucleotides: TGTGCCAGCAGCTCGACGACTCGGGCACCCACAGATACGCAGTATTTT. Amino acids: CASSSTTRAPTDTQYF. The rearrangement joins TRBV9 to TRBJ2-3, with unresolved D. CDR1 and CDR2 from the germline V gene are SGDLS and YYNGEE. This CDR3 contains 16 residues. The V end lost 4 bases, the J end lost 2 bases, and 17 bases lay between the germline ends.

The chain has TRBV9 and TRBJ1-4; 8 bases fit TRBD1. Germline V gives CDR1 SGDLS, CDR2 YYNGEE. With 0 bases clipped from V and 7 bases from J, the junction kept 5 bases outside the gene matches. This CDR3 has 15 residues. Here the CDR3 DNA reads TGTGCCAGCAGCGTAGCAGGGGGCGGTAGTGAAAAACTGTTTTTT. Translation gives CASSVAGGGSEKLFF. The full variable domain, completed using reference TRBV9 and TRBJ1-4, is DSGVTQTPKHLITATGQRVTLRCSPRSGDLSVYWYQQSLDQGLQFLIQYYNGEERAKGNILERFSAQQFPDLHSELNLSSLELGDSALYFCASSVAGGGSEKLFFGSGTQLSVL.

The V and J genes are TRBV5-4 and TRBJ1-4; 7 positions agree with TRBD1. Trimming at V came to 5 bases and at J to 2 bases, leaving 3 bases not matched to a gene. This CDR3 contains 14 residues. Germline V CDR1 and CDR2: SGHNT, YYREEE (reference sequence). The CDR3 DNA sequence: TGTGCCAGCAGTCGGGACAGCACTAATGAAAAACTGTTTTTT. The encoded protein is CASSRDSTNEKLFF.

CDR3 protein: CASRVGRSSGANVLTF. The CDR3 DNA sequence: TGTGCCAGCAGAGTGGGGAGGTCCTCTGGGGCCAACGTCCTGACTTTC. The gene calls are TRBV2 and TRBJ2-6; TRBD2 might be the D (6 bases). Trimming took 6 bases from V and 0 from J, leaving 12 bases between them. This CDR3 is 16 amino acids long. Per the germline V gene, CDR1 is SNHLY and CDR2 is FYNNEI.

The chain links TRBV19 to TRBJ2-2; 10 positions match TRBD2. This CDR3 contains 14 residues. Germline trimming cut 6 bases from V and 4 bases from J; bases unmatched to any gene: 2. CDR1 and CDR2 from the germline V gene are LNHDA and SQIVND (reference sequence). CDR3 DNA sequence: TGTGCCAGTAGAGGGACTAGCGCCACCGGGGAGCTGTTTTTT. Translation gives CASRGTSATGELFF.

V is TRBV6-5 and J is TRBJ1-4; perhaps TRBD1 as D (6 bases). Trimming left V 2 bases short and J 5 bases short, with 12 bases between. CDR1 MNHEY and CDR2 SVGAGI come from the germline V gene. This CDR3 is built from 15 residues. DNA of the CDR3: TGTGCCAGCAGTTACGAGGGGGTGCCGAATGAAAAACTGTTTTTT. This sequence encodes CASSYEGVPNEKLFF.

The V and J genes are TRBV21-1 and TRBJ2-1; the D call of TRBD1 is as the table states it, not checked on the DNA. TRBV21-1 is given as a pseudogene. This CDR3 has 15 amino acids. The CDR3 protein is CASSVTDWSYNEQFF. CDR3 sequence (DNA): TGTGCCAGCAGCGTGACAGATTGGTCCTACAATGAGCAGTTCTTC.

This clone was seen a handful of times. The same CDR3 arises from other DNA sequences in this sample as well. The rearrangement joins TRBV5-4 to TRBJ1-5; D not certain. Between the trimmed V and J ends, which lost 0 bases and 4 bases, there was a span of 5 bases. CDR1 and CDR2 from the germline V gene are SGHNT and YYREEE (reference sequence). The CDR3 is made up of 13 amino acids. CDR3 nucleotide sequence: TGTGCCAGCAGCTTGGAAAGGAATCAGCCCCAGCATTTT. Protein: CASSLERNQPQHF.

With regard to this clone: This CDR3 is also generated by other DNA sequences in the sample. This chain links TRBV19 with TRBJ1-1; no reliable D call. Trimming took 1 base from V and 3 from J, leaving 6 bases between them. The CDR3 has 13 residues. CDR1 is LNHDA, CDR2 SQIVND, per germline (reference sequence). CDR3 sequence reads: CASSIGGDTEAFF. The DNA for the CDR3 is TGTGCCAGTAGTATAGGAGGAGACACTGAAGCTTTCTTT.

A word on this clone: The same CDR3 also results from other DNA sequences found in this sample. The chain's CDR3 is CASSLGQGRSEKLFF. DNA of the CDR3: TGTGCCAGCAGTCTAGGACAGGGGAGAAGTGAAAAACTGTTTTTT. The chain couples TRBV6-6 to TRBJ1-4; 9 bases line up with TRBD1. In germline, CDR1 is MNHNY, CDR2 SVGAGI (reference sequence). The V and J ends lost 5 bases and 7 bases, in that order; junction bases with no gene match: 8. This CDR3 is built from 15 residues.

The V call is TRBV5-1, the J call TRBJ2-3; D remains ambiguous. Trimming left V 4 bases short and J 2 bases short, with 5 bases between. This CDR3 has 12 residues. The germline V gene encodes CDR1 SGHRS and CDR2 YFSETQ. CDR3 loop: CASSGPTDTQYF. The CDR3 DNA is TGCGCCAGCAGCGGTCCCACAGATACGCAGTATTTT.

Regarding this clone: The sample has other DNA sequences that encode this CDR3 too. The chain recombines TRBV6-5 with TRBJ2-1; 15 bases align to TRBD2. CDR1 MNHEY and CDR2 SVGAGI come from the germline V gene. Trimming took 4 bases from V and 7 from J; bases not matched to a gene: 2. The CDR3 has 15 residues. CDR3 in amino acids: CASSSGTSGRNEQFF. In nucleotides, the CDR3 is TGTGCCAGCAGTTCCGGGACTAGCGGGAGGAATGAGCAGTTCTTC.

This rearrangement joins TRBV2 to TRBJ1-5, with D perhaps TRBD1 (6 bases). Trimming removed 6 bases from V and 0 bases from J, with 12 bases in between. The CDR3 is 15 residues long. CDR1 SNHLY and CDR2 FYNNEI come from the germline V gene. The CDR3 DNA reads as TGTGCCAGCAGCCGACAGGTTCCTAGCAATCAGCCCCAGCATTTT. This codes for CASSRQVPSNQPQHF.